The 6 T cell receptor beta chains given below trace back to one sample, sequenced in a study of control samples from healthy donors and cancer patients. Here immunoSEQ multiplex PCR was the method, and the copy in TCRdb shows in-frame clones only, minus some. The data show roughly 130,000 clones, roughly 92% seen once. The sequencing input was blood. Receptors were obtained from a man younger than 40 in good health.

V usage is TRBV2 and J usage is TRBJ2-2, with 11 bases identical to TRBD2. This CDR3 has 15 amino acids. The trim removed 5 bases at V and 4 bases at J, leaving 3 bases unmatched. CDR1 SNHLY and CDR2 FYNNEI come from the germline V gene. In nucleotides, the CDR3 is TGTGCCAGCAGTCTGGGACTAGCGGCCACCGGGGAGCTGTTTTTT. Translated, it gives CASSLGLAATGELFF.

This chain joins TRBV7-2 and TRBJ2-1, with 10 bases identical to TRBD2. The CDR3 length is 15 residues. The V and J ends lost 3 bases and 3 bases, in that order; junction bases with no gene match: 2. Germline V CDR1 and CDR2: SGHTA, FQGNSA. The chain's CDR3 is CASSFVAGGYNEQFF. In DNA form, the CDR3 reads TGTGCCAGCAGCTTTGTAGCGGGAGGCTACAATGAGCAGTTCTTC.

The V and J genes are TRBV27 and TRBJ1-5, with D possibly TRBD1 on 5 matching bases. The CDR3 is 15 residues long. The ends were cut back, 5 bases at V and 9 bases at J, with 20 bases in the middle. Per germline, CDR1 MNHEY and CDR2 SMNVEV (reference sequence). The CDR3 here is CASSATRDGGRPQHF. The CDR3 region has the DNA TGTGCCAGCAGTGCCACCCGGGACGGTGGAAGGCCCCAGCATTTT.

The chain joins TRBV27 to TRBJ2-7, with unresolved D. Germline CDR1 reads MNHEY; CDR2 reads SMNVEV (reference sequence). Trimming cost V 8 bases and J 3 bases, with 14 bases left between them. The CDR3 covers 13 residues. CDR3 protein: CASGYDRGYEQYF. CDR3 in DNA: TGTGCCAGCGGGTACGACCGTGGCTACGAGCAGTACTTC.

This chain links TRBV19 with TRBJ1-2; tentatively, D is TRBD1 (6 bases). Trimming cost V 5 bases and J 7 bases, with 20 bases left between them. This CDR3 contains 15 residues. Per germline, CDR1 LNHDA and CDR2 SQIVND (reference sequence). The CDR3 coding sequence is TGTGCCAGTAGTCCGCCGGACAGCGGGAGATTTGGCTACACCTTC. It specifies CASSPPDSGRFGYTF.

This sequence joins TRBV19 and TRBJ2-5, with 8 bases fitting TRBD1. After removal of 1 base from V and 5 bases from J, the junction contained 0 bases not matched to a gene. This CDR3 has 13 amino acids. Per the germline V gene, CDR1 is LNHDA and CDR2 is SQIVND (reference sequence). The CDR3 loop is CASSIGTGETQYF. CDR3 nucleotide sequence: TGTGCCAGTAGTATAGGGACAGGGGAGACCCAGTACTTC. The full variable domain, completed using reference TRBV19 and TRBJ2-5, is DGGITQSPKYLFRKEGQNVTLSCEQNLNHDAMYWYRQDPGQGLRLIYYSQIVNDFQKGDIAEGYSVSREKKESFPLTVTSAQKNPTAFYLCASSIGTGETQYFGPGTRLLVL.